The clone carrying this T cell receptor beta chain appeared many times. Trimming left V 1 base short and J 7 bases short, with 2 bases between. This CDR3 has 12 amino acids. Germline values: CDR1 SEHNR, CDR2 FQNEAQ (reference sequence). Researchers attached unique molecular identifiers to individual cDNA molecules. TCRdb reprocessed the 5' RACE reads with MiXCR, giving one entry per CDR3 protein. Here the sample spans tens of thousands of distinct CDR3 sequences, about 12% being singletons. The sample comes from a study of early T cells in non-severe SARS-CoV-2 infection. The TCR was taken from an adult who was a healthcare worker with PCR-confirmed SARS-CoV-2 infection or an uninfected control (not recorded which). This chain connects TRBV7-9 to TRBJ1-6, with unresolved D. Sequences were derived from whole blood, sampled at baseline. The CDR3 DNA sequence: TGTGCCAGCAGCTTAGAGAATTCACCCCTCCACTTT. Protein: CASSLENSPLHF.